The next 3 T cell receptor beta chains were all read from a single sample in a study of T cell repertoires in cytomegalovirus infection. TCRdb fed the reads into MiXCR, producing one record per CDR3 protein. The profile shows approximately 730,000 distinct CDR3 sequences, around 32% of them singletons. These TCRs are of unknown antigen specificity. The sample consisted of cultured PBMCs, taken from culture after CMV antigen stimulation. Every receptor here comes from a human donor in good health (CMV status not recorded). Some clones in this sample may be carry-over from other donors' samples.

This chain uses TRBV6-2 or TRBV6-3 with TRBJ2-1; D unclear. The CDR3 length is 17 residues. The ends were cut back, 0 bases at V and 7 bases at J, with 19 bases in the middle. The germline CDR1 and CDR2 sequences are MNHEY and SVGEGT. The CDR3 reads CASSYSRRLIWRNEQFF. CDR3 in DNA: TGTGCCAGCAGTTACTCACGCCGCCTCATATGGCGGAATGAGCAGTTCTTC.

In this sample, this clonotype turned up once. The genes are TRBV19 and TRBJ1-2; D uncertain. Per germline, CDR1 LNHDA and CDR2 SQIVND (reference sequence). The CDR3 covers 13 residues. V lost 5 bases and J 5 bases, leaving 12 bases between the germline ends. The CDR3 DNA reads TGTGCCAGTAGTTCGGACTGGATGTATGGCTACACCTTC. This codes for CASSSDWMYGYTF.

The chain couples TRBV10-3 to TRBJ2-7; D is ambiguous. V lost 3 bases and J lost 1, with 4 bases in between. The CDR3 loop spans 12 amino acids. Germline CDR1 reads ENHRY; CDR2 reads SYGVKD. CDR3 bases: TGTGCCATCAGTGATCAGTCCTACGAGCAGTACTTC. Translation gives CAISDQSYEQYF.